Included here is one T cell receptor beta chain sequence, with context. The CDR3 runs to 12 residues. Trimming pared 5 bases from V and 8 bases from J, leaving 12 bases between. The data stem from a study of blood T cell repertoires in COVID-19. The overall study: PBMCs, B-cell-depleted T cells, or T cells were the source of the cDNA or gDNA that made up the material.

Original analysis: Reference gene primer amplification gave estimated nucleated cell counts. Using immunoSEQ multiplex PCR, the repertoire was profiled, and TCRdb retains in-frame clones only, with some absent. The D gene and trimming were derived from the DNA, and the V and J assignments and clone size from that table. The sample consists of roughly 120,000 clones, just under 85% of them appearing once. The specimen sequenced was peripheral blood. The receptor was isolated from a man between 70 and 80 years old with active or convalescent COVID-19. The chain has TRBV12-3 or TRBV12-4 and TRBJ1-2; D gene uncertain. CDR3 loop: CASSPPVGGYTF. The CDR3 DNA follows: TGTGCCAGCAGTCCTCCCGTCGGGGGCTACACCTTC.